This T cell receptor beta chain was captured by sequencing in a study of T cell changes during pregnancy in multiple sclerosis. CDR3 size: 14 residues. From germline, CDR1 is SNHLY and CDR2 FYNNEI. The V end was cut by 6 bases, the J end by 5 bases, with 17 bases between. Data came from immunoSEQ multiplex PCR; TCRdb stores just in-frame clones and leaves some out. The repertoire has approximately 41,000 clones, roughly 89% of them found once; the top ten carry roughly 0.7%. This clonotype was obtained from a female donor with multiple sclerosis, enrolled in a pregnancy study. Here the sequenced sample was CD4+ T cells from peripheral blood mononuclear cells, taken in the first trimester of pregnancy. The genes are TRBV2 and TRBJ2-7; TRBD2 is a possible D gene (6 bases). The CDR3 nucleotides read TGTGCCAGCAGAGCCCAACTAGCATCCCACGAGCAGTACTTC. This gives the protein CASRAQLASHEQYF.